This entry describes one T cell receptor (beta chain). The CDR3 covers 14 residues. Germline-derived CDR1 and CDR2 are SEHNR and FQNEAQ (reference sequence). V lost 1 base and J 4 bases, leaving 7 bases between the germline ends. This entry comes from a study of blood T cell repertoires in COVID-19. Per the authors' pipeline: How many nucleated cells were present was estimated from reference gene primer amplification. TCRdb keeps only in-frame clones here, not all; method: immunoSEQ multiplex PCR. V and J calls and clone size come straight from that table; D and trimming were deduced from the DNA. The sample carries 240,000 or so clones, 70% to 90% recorded once.

The chain uses TRBV7-9 and TRBJ2-2; D remains unclear. The source of this sequence is a woman between 25 and 40 years old with acute or convalescent COVID-19. The sample taken for sequencing was peripheral blood. The CDR3 nucleotides are TGTGCCAGCAGCTTAGAGACACGCACCGGGGAGCTGTTTTTT. It translates to CASSLETRTGELFF.